Listed below are T cell receptor beta chains from one sample, sequenced in a study of blood T cell repertoires in COVID-19. Clones were sequenced by immunoSEQ multiplex PCR, and TCRdb holds only the in-frame ones, with some missing. The sample consists of 250,000 or so clones, roughly 84% of them appearing once. Material for sequencing was PBMCs or T cells enriched from blood (not recorded which). The receptor set was obtained from a woman in her fifties or sixties who had been exposed to COVID-19. Both conserved end residues are part of each CDR3. The D gene is left open where the match is weak. Clone size, where shown, is once, few, many, or a class for clones that have expanded.

D	J	size	V	DNA	CDR3
TRBD1	TRBJ1-6	once	TRBV9	TGTGCCAGCTCGTACAGGGGAGACGGTTCACCCCTCCACTTT	CASSYRGDGSPLHF
TRBD1	TRBJ1-3	many	TRBV11-3	TGTGCCAGCAGCCCTGGACAGGGCCCGGGAAACACCATATATTTT	CASSPGQGPGNTIYF
TRBD1	TRBJ2-7	.	TRBV6-5	TGTGCCACTTCCTCAAGGGGGCCCTACGAGCAGTACTTC	CATSSRGPYEQYF
.	TRBJ2-3	.	TRBV5-1	TGCGCCAGCAGGGTGGACACTACTAGCACAGATACGCAGTATTTT	CASRVDTTSTDTQYF
TRBD1	TRBJ1-1	.	TRBV7-6	TGTGCCAGCAGCCCAGAGACAGGGTACCATGAAGCTTTCTTT	CASSPETGYHEAFF
TRBD1	TRBJ1-5	.	TRBV29-1	TGCAGCGCGTTACAGGGGCTTAATCAGCCCCAGCATTTT	CSALQGLNQPQHF
TRBD1	TRBJ1-6	.	TRBV5-6	TGTGCCAGCAGCTTGGCCTCTGGGACAGGGGATTCACCCCTCCACTTT	CASSLASGTGDSPLHF
TRBD1	TRBJ1-2	.	TRBV30	TGTGCCTGGAGTGTTGGGGGGACAGTCTATGGCTACACCTTC	CAWSVGGTVYGYTF
.	TRBJ1-4	.	TRBV28	TGTGCCAGCAGCCGAGCGGGGGCTGCGGATGAAAAACTGTTTTTT	CASSRAGAADEKLFF
.	TRBJ2-7	once	TRBV14	TGTGCCAGCAGCCAAGTAGCCAGGGTAACGGGCGAGCAGTACTTC	CASSQVARVTGEQYF
.	TRBJ2-1	.	TRBV2	TGTGCCAGCAGTGAGGGGGCCGGGCAGTTCTTC	CASSEGAGQFF
.	TRBJ2-7	.	TRBV6-1	TGTGCCAGCAGTGAAGCGCGAGGGTACGAGCAGTACTTC	CASSEARGYEQYF
.	TRBJ1-6	.	TRBV21-1	TGTGCCAGCGCTGGCCTCTATAATTCACCCCTCCACTTT	CASAGLYNSPLHF
.	TRBJ2-7	.	TRBV2	TGTGCCAGCGGGGCGACCGGGACTTACTACGAGCAGTACTTC	CASGATGTYYEQYF
.	TRBJ1-1	.	TRBV5-1	TGCGCCAGCAGCCTGACGGGGCAGGGGACTGAAGCTTTCTTT	CASSLTGQGTEAFF
TRBD1	TRBJ2-7	.	TRBV6-2/TRBV6-3	TGTGCCAGCAGTTACTTCCGGGACAGGGGGACCTACGAGCAGTACTTC	CASSYFRDRGTYEQYF
.	TRBJ1-2	.	TRBV10-1	TGCGCCAGCAGTACCGGGACATATGGCTACACCTTC	CASSTGTYGYTF
.	TRBJ1-2	once	TRBV1	TGCACCAGCAGCCCGCAGGTCGATGGCTACACCTTC	CTSSPQVDGYTF
.	TRBJ1-1	.	TRBV3-1/TRBV3-2	TGTGCCAGCAGCCAGGGCAGGGTTCCCATGAACACTGAAGCTTTCTTT	CASSQGRVPMNTEAFF
TRBD2	TRBJ2-1	.	TRBV5-6	TGTGCCAGCAGTGACGGACTAGCGGGTGTACCTGAGCAGTTCTTC	CASSDGLAGVPEQFF
.	TRBJ2-2	.	TRBV15	TGTGCCACCAGCAGAGTTCCCAGGGCGAACACCGGGGAGCTGTTTTTT	CATSRVPRANTGELFF
.	TRBJ2-6	few	TRBV19	TGTGCCAGTAGTGGAAGTTCAGGGGCCCCCGTCCTGACTTTC	CASSGSSGAPVLTF
.	TRBJ1-2	.	TRBV6-5	TGTGCCAGCAGTTTACGGACAGAGCGGACCTTC	CASSLRTERTF
TRBD2	TRBJ2-3	once	TRBV5-1	TGCGCCAGCAGCTACGCTCTGACGGGGGGGAGAGATACGCAGTATTTT	CASSYALTGGRDTQYF
TRBD1	TRBJ1-2	.	TRBV28	TGTGCCAGCAGCCCGGCACAGGGGGCTAACTATGGCTACACCTTC	CASSPAQGANYGYTF
.	TRBJ2-4	.	TRBV11-2	TGTGCCAGCAGCGAAGACATCAAAAACATTCAGTACTTC	CASSEDIKNIQYF
TRBD1	TRBJ2-2	.	TRBV18	TGTGCCAGCTCACCCCAAGGACAGGGTGGCTGGGAGCTGTTTTTT	CASSPQGQGGWELFF
.	TRBJ1-5	.	TRBV2	TGTGCCAGCACCAAAACAAGGGGCTTGAATCAGCCCCAGCATTTT	CASTKTRGLNQPQHF
.	TRBJ1-4	.	TRBV10-3	TGTGCCATCAGTGAGTCGTTACGGGGGAATGAAAAACTGTTTTTT	CAISESLRGNEKLFF
.	TRBJ2-2	few	TRBV3-1/TRBV3-2	TGTGCCAGCAGCGCTATCGGGGAGCTGTTTTTT	CASSAIGELFF
.	TRBJ1-1	.	TRBV28	TGTGCCAGCGCCCCGGGCCAGGGCCTGAACACTGAAGCTTTCTTT	CASAPGQGLNTEAFF
TRBD1	TRBJ1-6	.	TRBV5-1	TGCGCCACCTCGACAGGGGGTACCTATAATTCACCCCTCCACTTT	CATSTGGTYNSPLHF
TRBD1	TRBJ1-4	.	TRBV18	TGTGCCAGCTCACCAGGACAGGGGAATGAAAAACTGTTTTTT	CASSPGQGNEKLFF
.	TRBJ1-5	.	TRBV15	TGTGCCACCTCCGCCAGGGGAGTGAGCAATCAGCCCCAGCATTTT	CATSARGVSNQPQHF
.	TRBJ2-3	.	TRBV15	TGTGCCACCAGCATCCCCCCCGGGGATACGCAGTATTTT	CATSIPPGDTQYF
TRBD1	TRBJ2-7	.	TRBV7-8	TGTGCCAGCAGCCTGGGACAGTTAATCTACGAGCAGTACTTC	CASSLGQLIYEQYF
.	TRBJ1-3	.	TRBV18	TGTGCCAGCTCACAATACTCCGGAAACACCATATATTTT	CASSQYSGNTIYF
.	TRBJ2-6	once	TRBV9	TGTGCCAGCAGCGTCGGAGGCCGCTCTGGGGCCAACGTCCTGACTTTC	CASSVGGRSGANVLTF
.	TRBJ1-5	.	TRBV12-3/TRBV12-4	TGTGCCAGCTGCACAGGGTTTCAGCCCCAGCATTTT	CASCTGFQPQHF
TRBD1	TRBJ1-2	.	TRBV19	TGTGCCAGTAGTATAAGGGGGCCGAACGACTATGGCTACACCTTC	CASSIRGPNDYGYTF
.	TRBJ2-7	.	TRBV27	TGTGCCAGCTACGGACAGAAGTACGAGCAGTACTTC	CASYGQKYEQYF
.	TRBJ1-4	.	TRBV28	TGTGCCAGCAGTTTATCCGGGATCGATGAAAAACTGTTTTTT	CASSLSGIDEKLFF
.	TRBJ1-5	.	TRBV15	TGTGCCACCAGCAGAGTGGAGGGGAGCAATCAGCCCCAGCATTTT	CATSRVEGSNQPQHF
.	TRBJ1-2	.	TRBV5-1	TGCGCCAGCAGCTTTCTGGACAACAACTATGGCTACACCTTC	CASSFLDNNYGYTF
.	TRBJ2-1	.	TRBV7-3	TGTGCCAGCAGCTTAACGGCAGGACTCCCCTACAACAATGAGCAGTTCTTC	CASSLTAGLPYNNEQFF